The subject of this entry is one TCR beta chain. The source of the sample is a study of blood T cell repertoires in COVID-19. As for the study in general: Some COVID-19 samples were acute and others convalescent; all came from the United States, Italy and Spain. T cells, B-cell-depleted T cells, or PBMCs provided the cDNA or gDNA that served as material.

Original data processing: Amplification of reference gene primers was used by the study to estimate nucleated cell counts. Using immunoSEQ multiplex PCR, the repertoire was profiled, and TCRdb retains in-frame clones only, with some absent. The DNA was the basis for D and trimming; V, J and clone size are from that table. The sample consists of 120,000 or so clones, about nine tenths of them appearing once. CDR3 length equals 14 residues. The V segment lost 7 bases and the J segment 8 bases; nucleotides outside the gene matches: 12. The germline gives CDR1 SQVTM, CDR2 ANQGSEA. Source material: peripheral blood. The clonotype originates from a man aged 40-50 years with acute or convalescent COVID-19. The chain has TRBV29-1 and TRBJ2-1; 9 bases fit TRBD2. CDR3 sequence (DNA): TGCAGCGCTATCCCCCTGGCGGGAGGGGATGAGCAGTTCTTC. Protein product: CSAIPLAGGDEQFF.